The 2 T cell receptor beta chains below were found in one sample sequenced in a study of cytomegalovirus exposure and HLA in healthy donors. PCR employed 60 Vbeta and 13 Jbeta primers. Generated by immunoSEQ multiplex PCR, the TCRdb table keeps only in-frame clones and is missing some. This sample's clone table lists 150,000 to 200,000 clones. The sequencing input was PBMCs. All receptors come from a man in his thirties or forties in good health and CMV-seronegative.

V and J are TRBV25-1 and TRBJ2-7, with D possibly TRBD2 on 5 matching bases. V shed 4 bases and J shed 2 bases, with 9 bases lying between them. The length of the CDR3 is 13 residues. The germline V gene has CDR1 MGHDK and CDR2 SYGVNS. The CDR3: CASSGTGTYEQYF. The CDR3 DNA sequence: TGTGCCAGCAGTGGTACGGGGACCTACGAGCAGTACTTC.

This chain connects TRBV2 to TRBJ2-7; perhaps TRBD2 as D (6 bases). Germline values: CDR1 SNHLY, CDR2 FYNNEI. The V end lost 3 bases, the J end lost 0 bases, and 9 bases lay between the germline ends. The CDR3 consists of 14 residues. CDR3 nucleotides: TGTGCCAGCAGTGACGGGCGGGGCTCCTACGAGCAGTACTTC. As protein: CASSDGRGSYEQYF.